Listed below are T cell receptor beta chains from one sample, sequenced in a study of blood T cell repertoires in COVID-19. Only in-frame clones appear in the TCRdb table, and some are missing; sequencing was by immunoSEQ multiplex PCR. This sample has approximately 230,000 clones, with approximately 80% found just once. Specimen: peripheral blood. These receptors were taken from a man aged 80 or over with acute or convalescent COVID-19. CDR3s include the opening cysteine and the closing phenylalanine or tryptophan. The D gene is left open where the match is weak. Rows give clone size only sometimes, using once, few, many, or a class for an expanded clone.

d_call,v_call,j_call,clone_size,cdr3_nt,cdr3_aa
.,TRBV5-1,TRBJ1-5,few,TGCGCCAGCAGCCCAAGGGGAGGTTATCAGCCCCAGCATTTT,CASSPRGGYQPQHF
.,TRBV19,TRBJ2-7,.,TGTGCCAGTAGTATAGTTATAGCCTACGAGCAGTACTTC,CASSIVIAYEQYF
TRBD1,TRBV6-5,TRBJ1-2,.,TGTGCCAGCAGCCGGGACAGGGAAGCAAACTATGGCTACACCTTC,CASSRDREANYGYTF
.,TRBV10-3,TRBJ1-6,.,TGTGCCATCAGTGAGAGCATTAATTCACCCCTCCACTTT,CAISESINSPLHF
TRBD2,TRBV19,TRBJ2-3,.,TGTGCCAGTAAGATGACTAGCGGGAGCACAGATACGCAGTATTTT,CASKMTSGSTDTQYF
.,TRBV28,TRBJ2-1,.,TGTGCCAGCAGTTCCCCCGGGGGACAGCGACACAACAATGAGCAGTTCTTC,CASSSPGGQRHNNEQFF
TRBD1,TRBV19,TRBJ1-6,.,TGTGCCAGTAGTAGATACAGGGGGAGCTCCTATAATTCACCCCTCCACTTT,CASSRYRGSSYNSPLHF
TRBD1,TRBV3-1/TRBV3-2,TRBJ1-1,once,TGTGCCAGCAGCCAACAGGGGGGGAACACTGAAGCTTTCTTT,CASSQQGGNTEAFF
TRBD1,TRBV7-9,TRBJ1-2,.,TGTGCCAGCAGTGAGTGGGGACAGGATCTGGGCTACACCTTC,CASSEWGQDLGYTF
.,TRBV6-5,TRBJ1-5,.,TGTGCCAGCAGTTACTCGAGGGTGTCGAATCAGCCCCAGCATTTT,CASSYSRVSNQPQHF
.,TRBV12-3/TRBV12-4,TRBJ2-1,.,TGTGCCAGCAGTTTAGGGCATCAGAATGAGCAGTTCTTC,CASSLGHQNEQFF
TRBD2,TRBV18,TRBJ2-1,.,TGTGCCAGCTCACCACGGAGGACTAGCGGGGGCAATGAGCAGTTCTTC,CASSPRRTSGGNEQFF
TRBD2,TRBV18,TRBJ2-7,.,TGTGCCAGCTCACCACAAGGGGAGGGCTACGAGCAGTACTTC,CASSPQGEGYEQYF
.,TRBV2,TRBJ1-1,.,TGTGCCAGCAGAGCGGGACGGCTTGAAGCTTTCTTT,CASRAGRLEAFF
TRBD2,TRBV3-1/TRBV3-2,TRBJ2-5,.,TGTGCCAGCAGCCGCCCTCTCGGGACTAGCGGGAGGGCCGGGTGGGAGACCCAGTACTTC,CASSRPLGTSGRAGWETQYF
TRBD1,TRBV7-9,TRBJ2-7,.,TGTGCCAGCAGCCCACAGGGGTCCGAGCAGTACTTC,CASSPQGSEQYF
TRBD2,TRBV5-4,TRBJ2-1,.,TGTGCCAGCAGACCGGGACTAGCGGCTACCTACAATGAGCAGTTCTTC,CASRPGLAATYNEQFF
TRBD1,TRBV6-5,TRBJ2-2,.,TGTGCCAGCAGTTACAGGCAGGGGGCGAACACCGGGGAGCTGTTTTTT,CASSYRQGANTGELFF
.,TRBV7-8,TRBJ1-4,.,TGTGCCAGCAGCTTATACGGGGGAGGTGAAAAACTGTTTTTT,CASSLYGGGEKLFF
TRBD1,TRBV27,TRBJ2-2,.,TGTGCCAGCAGACGGGACAGGGTCAACACCGGGGAGCTGTTTTTT,CASRRDRVNTGELFF